The 3 T cell receptor beta chains listed next were all sequenced from one sample in a study of blood T cells in healthy people across ages (dated by TCRdb to 2013 to 2016). Library generation was performed with 5' RACE. Sequencer: Illumina HiSeq 2500. The second PCR ran for about 6 to 11 cycles and used a J-beta primer mix along with a sample-barcoded 5' primer. TCRdb itself trimmed the public reads at Q25 with fastp, ran MiXCR and retained productive beta chains. Duplicate CDR3 protein sequences are folded into a single record with the most common DNA and genes. The sample has around 1,000,000 distinct CDR3 sequences on record, about 23% of them singletons. Around 0.75% of the sample belongs to the ten largest clones. The sample was also reused in another study, on T cells of mothers and their children.

Sequencing used blood. The receptor source for this set is a girl under 10 years old in good health.

This clonotype showed up just a few times. The chain couples TRBV19 to TRBJ2-7; TRBD1 or TRBD2 may be the D gene (6 bases each). V lost 11 bases and J 5 bases, leaving 19 bases between the germline ends. The CDR3 is 13 amino acids. The germline V gene has CDR1 LNHDA and CDR2 SQIVND (reference sequence). The CDR3 sequence is CASSVGGLNEQYF. The CDR3 DNA reads TGTGCCTCTTCGGTAGGGGGACTTAACGAGCAGTACTTC.

The J gene is TRBJ2-7, the V gene TRBV18; 10 bases map to TRBD1. Germline V CDR1 and CDR2: KGHSH, LQKENI. V lost 5 bases to trimming and J lost 7 bases; unmatched junction nucleotides: 11. This CDR3 region has 15 residues. CDR3 bases: TGTGCCAGCTCAGAGGGACAGGGGATCCTAACTGAGCAGTACTTC. Its protein product is CASSEGQGILTEQYF.

The chain couples TRBV20-1 to TRBJ1-2; D is perhaps TRBD1 (5 bases). V shed 1 base and J shed 6 bases, with 12 bases lying between them. This CDR3 has 13 amino acids. The germline V gene has CDR1 DFQATT and CDR2 SNEGSKA (reference sequence). The CDR3 protein is CSARVWAGNGYTF. The CDR3 DNA reads TGCAGTGCTAGAGTATGGGCAGGGAATGGCTACACCTTC.